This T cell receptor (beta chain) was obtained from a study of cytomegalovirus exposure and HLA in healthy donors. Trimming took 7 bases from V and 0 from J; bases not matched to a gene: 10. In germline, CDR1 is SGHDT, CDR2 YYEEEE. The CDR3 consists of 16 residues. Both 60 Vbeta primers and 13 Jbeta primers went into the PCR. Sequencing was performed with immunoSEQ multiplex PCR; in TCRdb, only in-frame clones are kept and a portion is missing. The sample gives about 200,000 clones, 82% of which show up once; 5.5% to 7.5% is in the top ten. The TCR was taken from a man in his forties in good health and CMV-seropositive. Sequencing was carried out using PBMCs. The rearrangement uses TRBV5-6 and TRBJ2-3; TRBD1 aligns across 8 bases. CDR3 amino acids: CASLPFRDRSTDTQYF. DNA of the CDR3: TGTGCCAGCTTGCCGTTCCGGGACAGGAGCACAGATACGCAGTATTTT. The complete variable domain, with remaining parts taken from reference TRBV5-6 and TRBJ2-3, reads DAGVTQSPTHLIKTRGQQVTLRCSPKSGHDTVSWYQQALGQGPQFIFQYYEEEERQRGNFPDRFSGHQFPNYSSELNVNALLLGDSALYLCASLPFRDRSTDTQYFGPGTRLTVL.